The clone carrying this T cell receptor beta chain has more than one count but fewer than ten. No antigen is known for it. Averaging roughly 0.12 L, one heparinised blood draw came from each individual donor. Deletions cut 0 bases from V and 7 bases from J, with 9 bases between. From germline, CDR1 is LNHNV and CDR2 YYDKDF (reference sequence). The CDR3 consists of 14 residues. The data are from a study of beta chain features in type 1 diabetes. The overall study: Cell yields, gender and age were similar in healthy donors and patients.

Study results and caveats: The naive, central memory and Treg TCRB repertoires of patients appeared to be more similar to one another than those of healthy donors. In type 1 diabetes patients, VDJ junctions had fewer insertions; deletions at these junctions were more frequent.

The isolated RNA, all of it, was reverse transcribed, so expressed TCRB transcripts were what got sequenced. Only in-frame clones appear in the TCRdb table, and some are missing; sequencing was by immunoSEQ multiplex PCR. Counted here are 310,000 or so clones, 11% occurring once; the ten biggest clones make up 0.015% to 0.02%. Sequencing used naive CD4+ T cells from blood. This chain uses TRBV15 with TRBJ1-4; D gene uncertain. The receptor was isolated from a woman aged 25 to 45 in good health. The CDR3: CATSRDHNSEKLFF. DNA for the CDR3: TGTGCCACCAGCAGAGATCATAACTCTGAAAAACTGTTTTTT.